One sample yielded the 27 T cell receptor beta chains listed below, sequenced in a study of blood T cells in healthy people across ages. A sample-barcoded 5' primer and a J-beta primer mix were used in a second PCR of about 7 to 12 cycles. TCRdb re-called the 5' RACE reads with MiXCR, one entry per CDR3 protein. The sample includes 950,000 to 1,200,000 distinct CDR3 sequences, roughly two fifths of them seen just once. Material: blood. The receptors shown here come from a man younger than 35 in good health.

This clonotype has at least ten counts. The genes are TRBV20-1 and TRBJ2-5; tentative D call: TRBD1 (6 bases). Between the trimmed V and J ends, which lost 6 bases and 1 base, there was a span of 12 bases. CDR3 length: 13 amino acids. Germline V lookup: CDR1 DFQATT, CDR2 SNEGSKA (reference sequence). This CDR3 reads CSAPDRIQETQYF. CDR3 DNA: TGCAGTGCCCCCGACAGGATCCAAGAGACCCAGTACTTC.

In this sample, this clonotype turned up many times. This chain joins TRBV20-1 and TRBJ2-1, with 7 bases matching TRBD2. CDR1 is DFQATT, CDR2 SNEGSKA, per germline (reference sequence). V lost 8 bases, J lost 0 bases, and 10 bases stayed unmatched. The CDR3 is 15 amino acids. The DNA of the CDR3 is TGCAGTACCCCTGGTGCGGGGGACTCCTACAATGAGCAGTTCTTC. It yields the protein CSTPGAGDSYNEQFF.

V and J are TRBV20-1 and TRBJ2-1, with D maybe TRBD2 (6 bases). The V gene lost 1 base and the J gene lost 0 bases, with 25 bases spanning the gap. CDR3 length: 20 residues. CDR1 DFQATT and CDR2 SNEGSKA come from the germline V gene (reference sequence). This chain's CDR3 is CSARVNWDSQIHSSYNEQFF. The CDR3 DNA sequence: TGCAGTGCTAGAGTTAACTGGGACTCCCAGATCCACAGCTCCTACAATGAGCAGTTCTTC.

This clonotype occurred once. The chain is built from TRBV3-1 and TRBJ1-2; D is undetermined. The V end lost 0 bases, the J end lost 6 bases, and 23 bases lay between the germline ends. The CDR3 has 18 amino acids. Germline V CDR1 and CDR2: LGHDT, YNNKEL (reference sequence). CDR3 amino acids: CASSQDRSRSWTGHGYTF. For the CDR3, the DNA is TGTGCCAGCAGCCAAGATCGCTCTCGAAGCTGGACTGGGCATGGCTACACCTTC.

The sample holds a few counts of this clonotype. The J gene is TRBJ2-3, the V gene TRBV5-1; possible D gene TRBD1, 5 bases. The CDR3 covers 15 residues. Germline CDR1 and CDR2: SGHRS and YFSETQ. Between the trimmed V and J ends, which lost 1 base and 3 bases, there was a span of 12 bases. CDR3 sequence: CASSLQGVPTDTQYF. The CDR3 bases are TGCGCCAGCAGCTTGCAAGGGGTTCCTACAGATACGCAGTATTTT.

The rearrangement uses TRBV4-2 and TRBJ1-1, with no clear D. V was pared by 0 bases and J by 8 bases, with 7 bases between. From germline, CDR1 is LGHNA and CDR2 YNFKEQ. The CDR3 runs to 12 residues. The DNA of the CDR3 is TGTGCCAGCAGCCAAGATGTGGGGGAAGCTTTCTTT. The encoded protein is CASSQDVGEAFF.

In its sample, this clonotype was seen many times. J is TRBJ2-5 and V is TRBV6-6; D is tentatively TRBD1 or TRBD2 (5 bases each). Per germline, CDR1 MNHNY and CDR2 SVGAGI (reference sequence). Trimming removed 5 bases at V and 3 bases at J, with 16 bases between. This CDR3 has 15 residues. CDR3 region: CASSATRGQKETQYF. DNA of the CDR3: TGTGCCAGCAGTGCGACCCGGGGCCAGAAAGAGACCCAGTACTTC.

This clonotype has only a few counts. Written as DNA, the CDR3 is TGTGCCAGCAGCCGAACAGGGACGATGGAGAACACTGAAGCTTTCTTT. Translated: CASSRTGTMENTEAFF. The chain is built from TRBV4-2 and TRBJ1-1; D possibly corresponds to TRBD1 (6 bases). Between the trimmed V and J ends, which lost 4 bases and 1 base, there was a span of 16 bases. Looked up from germline, CDR1 is LGHNA and CDR2 is YNFKEQ. The CDR3 extends over 16 amino acids.

The chain uses TRBV3-1 and TRBJ2-1; D is unresolved. The CDR3 spans 13 residues. Germline V CDR1 and CDR2: LGHDT, YNNKEL (reference sequence). Trimming left V 1 base short and J 10 bases short, with 11 bases between. CDR3 sequence reads: CASSQGNSNEQFF. The CDR3 region has the DNA TGTGCCAGCAGCCAAGGGAATAGTAACGAGCAGTTCTTC.

This clonotype has at least ten counts. The chain joins TRBV10-3 to TRBJ2-7; D is ambiguous. V lost 7 bases and J lost 2, with 6 bases in between. The CDR3 length is 11 residues. Germline loops: CDR1 ENHRY, CDR2 SYGVKD. CDR3 sequence (DNA): TGTGCCATCAAGGCGACCTACGAGCAGTACTTC. It yields the protein CAIKATYEQYF.

The chain recombines TRBV13 with TRBJ1-4; D gene unclear. The germline V gene has CDR1 PRHDT and CDR2 FYEKMQ (reference sequence). V gave up 5 bases and J gave up 5 bases, with 9 bases separating them. This CDR3 comprises 13 residues. This CDR3 reads CASSVQRNEKLFF. In DNA, the CDR3 is TGTGCCAGCAGCGTACAGAGGAATGAAAAACTGTTTTTT.

This sequence joins TRBV28 and TRBJ2-2; TRBD1 agrees at 7 bases. Trimming took 7 bases from V and 3 from J; bases not matched to a gene: 8. Germline CDR1 MDHEN, CDR2 SYDVKM. This CDR3 is built from 15 residues. CDR3 sequence reads: CASTYTGVDTGELFF. The CDR3 nucleotides are TGTGCCAGCACCTATACAGGGGTTGACACCGGGGAGCTGTTTTTT.

The gene calls are TRBV24-1 and TRBJ2-1; D gene unclear. Deletions cut 1 base from V and 3 bases from J, with 18 bases between. CDR1 is KGHDR and CDR2 is SFDVKD in the germline V gene. This CDR3 is built from 18 residues. The CDR3 DNA sequence: TGTGCCACCAGTGATTTCCCCGGGCTGACGACGAACTACAATGAGCAGTTCTTC. Its protein is CATSDFPGLTTNYNEQFF.

This clonotype showed up just a few times. V is TRBV7-8 and J is TRBJ2-1; D possibly corresponds to TRBD2 (6 bases). This CDR3 is 16 amino acids long. From germline, CDR1 is SGHVS and CDR2 FQNEAQ. Trimming took 0 bases from V and 8 from J, leaving 17 bases between them. The CDR3 region has the DNA TGTGCCAGCAGCTTAGCAGCGCGGCGGGGAGGCGATGAGCAGTTCTTC. It translates to CASSLAARRGGDEQFF.

V is TRBV27 and J is TRBJ2-1; D remains ambiguous. V was clipped by 2 bases and J by 2 bases, with 10 bases between them. Germline assignment: CDR1 MNHEY and CDR2 SMNVEV (reference sequence). The length of the CDR3 is 15 residues. The CDR3 DNA is TGTGCCAGCAGTTTAGGCCTCCCACCCTACAATGAGCAGTTCTTC. It specifies CASSLGLPPYNEQFF.

The V and J genes are TRBV10-3 and TRBJ2-7; D may correspond to TRBD1 or TRBD2 (6 bases each). With 8 bases removed from V and 1 base from J, the gap between germline ends came to 15 bases. The germline gives CDR1 ENHRY, CDR2 SYGVKD. This CDR3 region has 14 residues. The CDR3 reads CAIREGGVSYEQYF. DNA for the CDR3: TGTGCCATCCGAGAGGGGGGTGTTTCCTACGAGCAGTACTTC.

This rearrangement joins TRBV2 to TRBJ2-2; 7 nucleotides line up with TRBD1. CDR3 length: 15 amino acids. CDR1 is SNHLY, CDR2 FYNNEI, per germline. Trimming cost V 6 bases and J 6 bases; bases outside gene matches: 10. CDR3 sequence reads: CASSQTRQGPGELFF. In DNA, the CDR3 is TGTGCCAGCAGCCAAACCCGACAGGGACCCGGGGAGCTGTTTTTT.

This clonotype was counted between two and nine times. The rearrangement joins TRBV7-2 to TRBJ1-2, with D perhaps TRBD1 (6 bases). Trimming shortened V by 6 bases and J by 6 bases, and 20 bases separated the two germline ends. CDR3 length: 15 residues. Per germline, CDR1 SGHTA and CDR2 FQGNSA. DNA of the CDR3: TGTGCCAGCAGTTTCTTTCTCAGGGGTAGTGATGGCTACACCTTC. Amino acid sequence: CASSFFLRGSDGYTF.

V usage is TRBV20-1 and J usage is TRBJ1-5; 7 nucleotides line up with TRBD1. This CDR3 spans 16 amino acids. Looked up from germline, CDR1 is DFQATT and CDR2 is SNEGSKA (reference sequence). Trimming took 6 bases from V and 8 from J; bases not matched to a gene: 19. The CDR3 here is CSAQPTTTGRVKPQHF. For the CDR3, the DNA is TGCAGTGCCCAACCCACAACGACAGGGCGGGTGAAGCCCCAGCATTTT.

This clonotype was recorded a few times. The chain links TRBV3-1 to TRBJ1-4, with TRBD1 as a possible D gene (5 bases). The V and J ends lost 4 bases and 8 bases respectively, with 17 bases between them. This CDR3 region has 15 residues. In germline, CDR1 is LGHDT, CDR2 YNNKEL (reference sequence). The CDR3 nucleotides are TGTGCCAGCAGCCGACTCGCGGGGGAAGAAGAAAAACTGTTTTTT. This sequence encodes CASSRLAGEEEKLFF.

This chain connects TRBV4-3 to TRBJ1-1; unclear D gene. The CDR3 has 14 amino acids. The germline V gene has CDR1 LGHNA and CDR2 YSLEER. Trimming shortened V by 0 bases and J by 3 bases, and 8 bases separated the two germline ends. CDR3 in DNA: TGCGCCAGCAGCCAAGATTCGGTGGACACTGAAGCTTTCTTT. Translating it yields CASSQDSVDTEAFF.

This clonotype was observed a few times. This chain joins TRBV4-2 and TRBJ2-7; D unclear. The CDR3 sequence is 14 residues long. V was clipped by 0 bases and J by 3 bases, with 9 bases between them. Germline V gene data show CDR1 as LGHNA and CDR2 as YNFKEQ. CDR3 sequence (DNA): TGTGCCAGCAGCCAAGAGTTAAGGAACTACGAGCAGTACTTC. Protein product: CASSQELRNYEQYF.

J is TRBJ2-4 and V is TRBV5-1, with D perhaps matching TRBD2 (6 bases). Near its end, the DNA agrees better with TRBJ2-5, so the J call may be wrong. Germline V gene sequence: CDR1 SGHRS, CDR2 YFSETQ. The CDR3 is 15 amino acids. CDR3 region: CASSLEAGPIETQYF. CDR3 DNA sequence: TGCGCCAGCAGCTTAGAGGCGGGACCCATAGAGACCCAGTACTTC.

The chain links TRBV28 to TRBJ1-2, with D perhaps matching TRBD1 (5 bases). The germline V and J ends were trimmed by 6 bases and 0 bases, with 20 bases remaining between them. CDR1 and CDR2 from the germline V gene are MDHEN and SYDVKM. CDR3 length: 17 residues. CDR3 region: CASRTALVWTSNYGYTF. In nucleotides, the CDR3 is TGTGCCAGCAGGACCGCTCTAGTTTGGACATCTAACTATGGCTACACCTTC.

The V call is TRBV9, the J call TRBJ2-4; the D gene is possibly TRBD2 (6 bases). This CDR3 region has 14 residues. CDR1 and CDR2 from the germline V gene are SGDLS and YYNGEE. V was clipped by 0 bases and J by 8 bases, with 12 bases between them. CDR3 sequence reads: CASSVEPGRDIQYF. CDR3 nucleotide sequence: TGTGCCAGCAGCGTAGAACCCGGGAGAGACATTCAGTACTTC.

This clonotype has a single count. The CDR3 sequence: CASSLETGGRYF. The CDR3 nucleotides read TGCGCCAGCAGCTTGGAGACAGGGGGGAGGTACTTC. The chain couples TRBV5-1 to TRBJ2-4; 9 nucleotides align to TRBD1. Germline V gene sequence: CDR1 SGHRS, CDR2 YFSETQ. This CDR3 contains 12 residues. V shed 0 bases and J 15 bases; nucleotides not matched to a gene: 4.

This clonotype was detected a few times. The gene calls are TRBV29-1 and TRBJ1-4; D ambiguous. Germline CDR1 is SQVTM and CDR2 is ANQGSEA. The CDR3 consists of 15 residues. V was shortened by 4 bases and J by 1 base, with 13 bases between the two germline ends. The CDR3 bases are TGCAGCGTTGGTGAAGGCAGTCTAACTAATGAAAAACTGTTTTTT. This sequence encodes CSVGEGSLTNEKLFF.